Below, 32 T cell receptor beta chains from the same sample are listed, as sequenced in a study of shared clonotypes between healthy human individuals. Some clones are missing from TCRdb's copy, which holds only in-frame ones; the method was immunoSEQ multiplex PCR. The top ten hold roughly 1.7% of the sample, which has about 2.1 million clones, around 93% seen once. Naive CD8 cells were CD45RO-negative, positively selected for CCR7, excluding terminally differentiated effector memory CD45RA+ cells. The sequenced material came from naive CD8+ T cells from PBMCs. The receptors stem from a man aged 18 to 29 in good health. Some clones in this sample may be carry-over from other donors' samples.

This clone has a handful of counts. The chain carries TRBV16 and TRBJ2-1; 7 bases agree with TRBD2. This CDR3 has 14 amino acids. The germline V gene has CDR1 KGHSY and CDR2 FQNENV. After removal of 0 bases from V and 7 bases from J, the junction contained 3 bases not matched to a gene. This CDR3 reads CASSQSWGGNEQFF. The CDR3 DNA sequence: TGTGCCAGCAGCCAATCGTGGGGAGGGAATGAGCAGTTCTTC.

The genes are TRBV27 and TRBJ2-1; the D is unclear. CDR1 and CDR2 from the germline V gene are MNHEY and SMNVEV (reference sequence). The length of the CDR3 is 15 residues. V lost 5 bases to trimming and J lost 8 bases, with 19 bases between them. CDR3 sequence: CASSGEVAFVDEQFF. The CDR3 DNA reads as TGTGCCAGCAGTGGCGAGGTGGCTTTTGTTGATGAGCAGTTCTTC.

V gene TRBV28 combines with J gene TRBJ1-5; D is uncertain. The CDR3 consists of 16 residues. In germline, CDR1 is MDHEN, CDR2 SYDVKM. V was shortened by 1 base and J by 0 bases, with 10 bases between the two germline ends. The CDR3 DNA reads TGTGCCAGCAGTTTATTCCAGTCGGTTAGCAATCAGCCCCAGCATTTT. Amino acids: CASSLFQSVSNQPQHF. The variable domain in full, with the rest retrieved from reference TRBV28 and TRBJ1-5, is DVKVTQSSRYLVKRTGEKVFLECVQDMDHENMFWYRQDPGLGLRLIYFSYDVKMKEKGDIPEGYSVSREKKERFSLILESASTNQTSMYLCASSLFQSVSNQPQHFGDGTRLSIL.

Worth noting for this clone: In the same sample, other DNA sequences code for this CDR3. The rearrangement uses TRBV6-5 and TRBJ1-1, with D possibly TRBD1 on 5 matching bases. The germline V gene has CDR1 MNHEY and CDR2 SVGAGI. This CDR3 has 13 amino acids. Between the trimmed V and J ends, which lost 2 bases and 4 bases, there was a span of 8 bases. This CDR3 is CASSYGGSTEAFF. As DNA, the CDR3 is TGTGCCAGCAGTTACGGGGGATCCACTGAAGCTTTCTTT.

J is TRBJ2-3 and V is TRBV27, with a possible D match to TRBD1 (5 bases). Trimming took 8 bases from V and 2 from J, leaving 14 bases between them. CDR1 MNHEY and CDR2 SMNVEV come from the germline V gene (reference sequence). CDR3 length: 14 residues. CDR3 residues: CASSTDSYTDTQYF. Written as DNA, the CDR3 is TGTGCCAGCTCGACTGACAGCTACACAGATACGCAGTATTTT.

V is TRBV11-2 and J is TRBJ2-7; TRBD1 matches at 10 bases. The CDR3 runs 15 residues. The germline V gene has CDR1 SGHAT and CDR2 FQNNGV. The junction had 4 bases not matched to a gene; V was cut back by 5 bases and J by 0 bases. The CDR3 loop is CASSRQGAYSYEQYF. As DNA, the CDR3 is TGTGCCAGCAGCAGACAGGGGGCGTACTCCTACGAGCAGTACTTC. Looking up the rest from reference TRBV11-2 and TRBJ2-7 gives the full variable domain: EAGVAQSPRYKIIEKRQSVAFWCNPISGHATLYWYQQILGQGPKLLIQFQNNGVVDDSQLPKDRFSAERLKGVDSTLKIQPAKLEDSAVYLCASSRQGAYSYEQYFGPGTRLTVT.

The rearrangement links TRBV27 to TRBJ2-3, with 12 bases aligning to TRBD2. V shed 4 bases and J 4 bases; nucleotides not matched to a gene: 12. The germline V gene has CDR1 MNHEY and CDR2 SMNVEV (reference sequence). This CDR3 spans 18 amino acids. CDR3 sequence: CASSSPSGRALRADTQYF. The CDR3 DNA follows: TGTGCCAGCAGTTCCCCTAGCGGGAGGGCCTTAAGGGCAGATACGCAGTATTTT.

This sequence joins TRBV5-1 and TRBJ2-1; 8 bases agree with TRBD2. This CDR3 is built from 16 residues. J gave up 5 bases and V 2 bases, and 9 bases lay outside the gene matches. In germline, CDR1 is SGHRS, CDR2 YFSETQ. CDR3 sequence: CASSLVREGVDNEQFF. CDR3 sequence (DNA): TGCGCCAGCAGCTTAGTTCGGGAGGGAGTGGACAATGAGCAGTTCTTC.

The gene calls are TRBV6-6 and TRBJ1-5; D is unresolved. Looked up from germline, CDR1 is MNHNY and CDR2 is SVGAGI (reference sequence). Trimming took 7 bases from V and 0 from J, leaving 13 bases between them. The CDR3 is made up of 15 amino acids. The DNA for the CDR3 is TGTGCCAGCACCTACGTGGACGGTAGCAATCAGCCCCAGCATTTT. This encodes CASTYVDGSNQPQHF.

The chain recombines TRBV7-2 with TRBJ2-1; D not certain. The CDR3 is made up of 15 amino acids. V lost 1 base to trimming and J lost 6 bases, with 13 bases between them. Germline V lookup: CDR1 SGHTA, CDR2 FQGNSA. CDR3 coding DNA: TGTGCCAGCAGCTTAGAACGGACCAATCTCAATGAGCAGTTCTTC. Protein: CASSLERTNLNEQFF.

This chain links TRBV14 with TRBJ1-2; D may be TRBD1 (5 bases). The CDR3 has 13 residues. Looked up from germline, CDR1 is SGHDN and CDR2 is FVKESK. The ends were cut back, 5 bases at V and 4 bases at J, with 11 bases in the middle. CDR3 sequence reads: CASSGGSGYGYTF. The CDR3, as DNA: TGTGCCAGCAGCGGGGGTTCCGGCTATGGCTACACCTTC.

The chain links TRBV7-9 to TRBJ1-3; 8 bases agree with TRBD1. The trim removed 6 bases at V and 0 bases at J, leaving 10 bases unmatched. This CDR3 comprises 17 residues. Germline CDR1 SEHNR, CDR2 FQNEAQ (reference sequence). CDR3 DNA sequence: TGTGCCAGCAGGCCAGGGGCAGGGGGCATCTCTGGAAACACCATATATTTT. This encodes CASRPGAGGISGNTIYF.

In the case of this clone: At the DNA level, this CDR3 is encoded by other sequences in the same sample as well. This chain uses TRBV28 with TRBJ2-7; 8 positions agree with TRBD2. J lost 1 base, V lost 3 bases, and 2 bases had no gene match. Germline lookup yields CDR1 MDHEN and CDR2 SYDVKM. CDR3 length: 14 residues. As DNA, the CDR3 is TGTGCCAGCAGTTTGAGCGGGAGTTCCTACGAGCAGTACTTC. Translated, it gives CASSLSGSSYEQYF.

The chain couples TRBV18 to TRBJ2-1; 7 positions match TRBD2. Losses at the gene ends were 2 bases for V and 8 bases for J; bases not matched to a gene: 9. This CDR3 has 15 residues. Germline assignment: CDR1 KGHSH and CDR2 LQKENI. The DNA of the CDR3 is TGTGCCAGCTCACCATCATTGCGGGAGACCGATGAGCAGTTCTTC. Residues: CASSPSLRETDEQFF.

This CDR3 reads CASSYVGQNNEQFF. The CDR3 DNA reads TGTGCCAGCAGTTACGTGGGGCAGAACAATGAGCAGTTCTTC. This chain uses TRBV6-5 with TRBJ2-1; maybe TRBD1 (5 bases). Germline V gene sequence: CDR1 MNHEY, CDR2 SVGAGI. Trimming took off 2 bases at V and 5 bases at J, with 10 bases between the two ends. This CDR3 comprises 14 residues.

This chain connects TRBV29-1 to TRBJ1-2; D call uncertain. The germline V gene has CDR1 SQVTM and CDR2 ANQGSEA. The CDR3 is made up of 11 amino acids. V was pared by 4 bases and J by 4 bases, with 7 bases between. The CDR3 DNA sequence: TGCAGCGTTGTAGATCCCTATGGCTACACCTTC. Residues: CSVVDPYGYTF.

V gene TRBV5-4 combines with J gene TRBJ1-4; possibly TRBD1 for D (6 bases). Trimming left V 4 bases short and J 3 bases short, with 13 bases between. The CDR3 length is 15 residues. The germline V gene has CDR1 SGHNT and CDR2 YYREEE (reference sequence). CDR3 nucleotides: TGTGCCAGCAGCACAGCGAGGGGGGCTAATGAAAAACTGTTTTTT. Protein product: CASSTARGANEKLFF.

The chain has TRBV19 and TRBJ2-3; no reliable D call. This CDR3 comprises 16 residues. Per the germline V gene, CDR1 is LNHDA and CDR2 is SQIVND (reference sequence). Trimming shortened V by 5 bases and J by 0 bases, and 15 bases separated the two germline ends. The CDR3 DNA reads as TGTGCCAGTAGTGCGCGGACGGTTCCTAGCACAGATACGCAGTATTTT. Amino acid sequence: CASSARTVPSTDTQYF.

CDR3 coding DNA: TGTGCCAGCAGCTATGCGCGGGGAAGCACTGAAGCTTTCTTT. Translated, it gives CASSYARGSTEAFF. The rearrangement joins TRBV7-8 to TRBJ1-1, with unresolved D. The germline V and J ends were trimmed by 4 bases and 4 bases, with 13 bases remaining between them. The CDR3 sequence is 14 residues long. In germline, CDR1 is SGHVS, CDR2 FQNEAQ.

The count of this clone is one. CDR3 loop: CAISEVSAREGDQPQHF. The CDR3 DNA reads as TGTGCCATCAGTGAGGTCAGCGCCCGAGAGGGGGATCAGCCCCAGCATTTT. This chain connects TRBV10-3 to TRBJ1-5; maybe TRBD1 (6 bases). The germline CDR1 and CDR2 sequences are ENHRY and SYGVKD. The CDR3 is 17 residues long. V gave up 2 bases and J gave up 5 bases, with 19 bases separating them.

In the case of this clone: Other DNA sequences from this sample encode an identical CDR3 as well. The CDR3 coding sequence is TGTGCCAGCAGTACAGGGGGGAACACTGAAGCTTTCTTT. This gives the protein CASSTGGNTEAFF. The chain recombines TRBV7-9 with TRBJ1-1, with TRBD1 identical over 8 bases. Trimming took 6 bases from V and 1 from J; bases not matched to a gene: 1. From germline, CDR1 is SEHNR and CDR2 FQNEAQ (reference sequence). The CDR3 spans 13 residues.

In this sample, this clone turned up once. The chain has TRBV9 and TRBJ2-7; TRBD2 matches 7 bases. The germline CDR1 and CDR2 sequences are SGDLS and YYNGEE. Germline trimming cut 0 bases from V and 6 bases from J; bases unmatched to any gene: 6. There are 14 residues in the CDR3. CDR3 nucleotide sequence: TGTGCCAGCAGCGTAGATGGGGGGGTATCCGAGCAGTACTTC. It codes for CASSVDGGVSEQYF.

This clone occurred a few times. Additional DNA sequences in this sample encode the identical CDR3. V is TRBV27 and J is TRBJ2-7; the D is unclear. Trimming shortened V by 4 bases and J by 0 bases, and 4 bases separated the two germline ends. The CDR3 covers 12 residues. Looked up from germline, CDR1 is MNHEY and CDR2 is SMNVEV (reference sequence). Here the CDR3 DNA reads TGTGCCAGCAGTTCCAGCTCCTACGAGCAGTACTTC. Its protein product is CASSSSSYEQYF.

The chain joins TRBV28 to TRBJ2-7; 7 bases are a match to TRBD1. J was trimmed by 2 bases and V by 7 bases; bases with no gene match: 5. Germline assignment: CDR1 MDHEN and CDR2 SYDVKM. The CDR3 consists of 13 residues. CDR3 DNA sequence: TGTGCCAGCAAGGACAGGAGGACCTACGAGCAGTACTTC. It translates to CASKDRRTYEQYF.

DNA of the CDR3: TGTGCCAGCAGCCCGAGCACGGTACCCTACGAGCAGTACTTC. Amino acids: CASSPSTVPYEQYF. J is TRBJ2-7 and V is TRBV7-2; the D is unclear. Germline CDR1 is SGHTA and CDR2 is FQGNSA. The CDR3 loop spans 14 amino acids. V was shortened by 5 bases and J by 2 bases, with 13 bases between the two germline ends.

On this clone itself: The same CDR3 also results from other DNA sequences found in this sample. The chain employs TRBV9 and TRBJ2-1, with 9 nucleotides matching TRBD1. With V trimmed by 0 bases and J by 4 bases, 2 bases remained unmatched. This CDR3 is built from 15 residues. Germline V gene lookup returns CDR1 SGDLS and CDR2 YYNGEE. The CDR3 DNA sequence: TGTGCCAGCAGCGTAGCCGGGACAGGGTACAATGAGCAGTTCTTC. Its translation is CASSVAGTGYNEQFF.

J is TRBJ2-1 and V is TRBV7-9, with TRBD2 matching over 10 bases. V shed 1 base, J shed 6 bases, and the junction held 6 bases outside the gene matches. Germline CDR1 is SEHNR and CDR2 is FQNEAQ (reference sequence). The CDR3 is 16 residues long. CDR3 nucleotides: TGTGCCAGCAGCTTAGTTGGTAGCGGGAGGCGCAATGAGCAGTTCTTC. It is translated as CASSLVGSGRRNEQFF.

This CDR3 reads CASSPRVVAAKGGQFF. The CDR3 bases are TGTGCCAGCAGCCCCAGAGTAGTAGCGGCGAAGGGGGGGCAGTTCTTC. V is TRBV9 and J is TRBJ2-1, with D perhaps matching TRBD1 or TRBD2 (6 bases each). V lost 4 bases and J lost 12, with 26 bases in between. CDR3 length: 16 residues. The V gene's germline CDR1 is SGDLS and CDR2 YYNGEE.

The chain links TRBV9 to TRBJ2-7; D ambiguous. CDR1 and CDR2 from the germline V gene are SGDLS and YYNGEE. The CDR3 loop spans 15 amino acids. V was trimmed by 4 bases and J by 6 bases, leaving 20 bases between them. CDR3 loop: CASSSHDVHPREQYF. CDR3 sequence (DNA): TGTGCCAGCAGCTCCCACGACGTCCACCCCCGCGAGCAGTACTTC.

CDR3 coding DNA: TGTGCCAGCAGCTTCGGGGGAGTAATCACCGGGGAGCTGTTTTTT. It translates to CASSFGGVITGELFF. The chain has TRBV4-2 and TRBJ2-2, with a weak D call TRBD2 (6 bases). Trimming removed 5 bases from V and 4 bases from J, with 14 bases in between. CDR1 and CDR2 (germline): LGHNA, YNFKEQ. CDR3 length: 15 amino acids.

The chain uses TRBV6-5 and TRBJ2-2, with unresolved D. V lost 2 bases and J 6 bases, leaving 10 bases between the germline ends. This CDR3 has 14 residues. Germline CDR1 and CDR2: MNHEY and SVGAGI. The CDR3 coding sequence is TGTGCCAGCAGTTACCAGTCGTTCGCCGGGGAGCTGTTTTTT. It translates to CASSYQSFAGELFF.

CDR3 protein: CASSQGGSRAIYGYTF. The DNA of the CDR3 is TGCGCCAGCAGCCAAGGGGGGTCCAGGGCCATATATGGCTACACCTTC. The V call is TRBV4-1, the J call TRBJ1-2, with a tentative D call TRBD1 (5 bases). V shed 1 base and J shed 5 bases, with 17 bases lying between them. The CDR3 spans 16 residues. Germline values: CDR1 MGHRA, CDR2 YSYEKL.